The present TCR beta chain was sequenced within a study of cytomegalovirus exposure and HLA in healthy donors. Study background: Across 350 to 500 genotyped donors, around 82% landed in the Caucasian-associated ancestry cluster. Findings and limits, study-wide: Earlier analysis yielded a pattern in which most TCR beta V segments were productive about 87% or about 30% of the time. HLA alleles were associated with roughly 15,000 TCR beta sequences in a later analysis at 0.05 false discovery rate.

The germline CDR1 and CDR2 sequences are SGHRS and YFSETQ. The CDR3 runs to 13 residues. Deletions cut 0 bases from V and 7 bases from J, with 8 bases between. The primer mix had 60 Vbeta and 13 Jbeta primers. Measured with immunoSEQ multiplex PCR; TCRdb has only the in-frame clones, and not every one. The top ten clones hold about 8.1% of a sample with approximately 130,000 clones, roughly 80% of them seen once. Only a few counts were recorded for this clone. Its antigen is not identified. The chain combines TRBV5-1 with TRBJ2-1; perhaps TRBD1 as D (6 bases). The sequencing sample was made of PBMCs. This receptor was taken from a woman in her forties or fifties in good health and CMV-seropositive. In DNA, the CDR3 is TGCGCCAGCAGCTTGGCACAGGGTAATGAGCAGTTCTTC. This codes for CASSLAQGNEQFF.